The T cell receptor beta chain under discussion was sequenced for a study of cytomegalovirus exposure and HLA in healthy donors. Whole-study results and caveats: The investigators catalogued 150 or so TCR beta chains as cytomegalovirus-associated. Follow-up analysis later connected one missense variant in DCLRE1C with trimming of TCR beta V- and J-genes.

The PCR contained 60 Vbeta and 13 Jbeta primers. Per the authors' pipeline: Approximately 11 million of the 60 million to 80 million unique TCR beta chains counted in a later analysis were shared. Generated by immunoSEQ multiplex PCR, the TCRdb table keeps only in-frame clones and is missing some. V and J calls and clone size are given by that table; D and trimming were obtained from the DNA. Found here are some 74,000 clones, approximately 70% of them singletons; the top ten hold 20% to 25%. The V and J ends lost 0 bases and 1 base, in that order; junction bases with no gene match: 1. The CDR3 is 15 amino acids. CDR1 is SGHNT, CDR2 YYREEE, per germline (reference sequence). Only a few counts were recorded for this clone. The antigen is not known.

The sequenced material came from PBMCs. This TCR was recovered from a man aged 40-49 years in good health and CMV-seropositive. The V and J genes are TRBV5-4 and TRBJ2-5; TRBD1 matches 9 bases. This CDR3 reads CASSLGDRVQETQYF. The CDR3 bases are TGTGCCAGCAGCTTGGGGGACAGGGTCCAAGAGACCCAGTACTTC.